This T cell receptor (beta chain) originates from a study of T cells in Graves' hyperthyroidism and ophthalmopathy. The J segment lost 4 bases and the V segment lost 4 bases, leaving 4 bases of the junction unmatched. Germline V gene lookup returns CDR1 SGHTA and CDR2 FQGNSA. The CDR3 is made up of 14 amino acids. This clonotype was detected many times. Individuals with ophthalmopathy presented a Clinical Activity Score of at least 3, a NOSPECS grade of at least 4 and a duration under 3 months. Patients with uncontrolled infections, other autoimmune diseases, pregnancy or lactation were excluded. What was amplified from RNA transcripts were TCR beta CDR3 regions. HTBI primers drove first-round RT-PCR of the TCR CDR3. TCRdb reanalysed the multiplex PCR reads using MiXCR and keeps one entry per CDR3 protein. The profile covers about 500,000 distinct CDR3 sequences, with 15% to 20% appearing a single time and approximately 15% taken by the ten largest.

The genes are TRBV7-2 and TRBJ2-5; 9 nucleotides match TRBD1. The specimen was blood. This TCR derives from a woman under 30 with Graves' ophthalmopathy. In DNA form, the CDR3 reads TGTGCCAGCAGCTCGGACAGGGGTCGAGAGACCCAGTACTTC. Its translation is CASSSDRGRETQYF.